Listed here is a single TCR beta chain. Treatment meaning: approximately 18 received Ad26.COV2.S at low or high dose, single or two shots; about five received placebo; per-sample allocation not given. Sampling happened 63 days after the first vaccine or placebo injection. The sample is drawn from a study of Ad26.COV2.S vaccination and SARS-CoV-2 variants. Measured with immunoSEQ multiplex PCR; TCRdb has only the in-frame clones, and not every one. The table shows about 680,000 clones, with about 90% occurring only once. The CDR3 has 13 residues. Trimming took off 1 base at V and 5 bases at J, with 5 bases between the two ends. CDR1 LGHNT and CDR2 FRNRAP come from the germline V gene.

The source is a person between 18 and 65 years old who received the Ad26.COV2.S COVID-19 vaccine or a placebo. The chain uses TRBV12-5 and TRBJ2-2; no clear D gene. Sequenced here: peripheral blood, sampled in a trial of Ad26.COV2.S vaccine versus placebo. The DNA for the CDR3 is TGTGCTAGTGGTTTGGGTTTTACCGGGGAGCTGTTTTTT. Encoded protein: CASGLGFTGELFF.